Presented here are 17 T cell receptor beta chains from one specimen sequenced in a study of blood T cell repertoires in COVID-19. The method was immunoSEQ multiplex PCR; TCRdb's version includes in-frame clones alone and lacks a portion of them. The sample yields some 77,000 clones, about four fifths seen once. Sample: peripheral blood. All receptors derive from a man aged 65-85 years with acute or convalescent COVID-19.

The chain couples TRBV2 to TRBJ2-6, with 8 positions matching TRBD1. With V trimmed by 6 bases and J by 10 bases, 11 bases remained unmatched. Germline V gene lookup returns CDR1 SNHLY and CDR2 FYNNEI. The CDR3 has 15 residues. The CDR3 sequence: CASRALTGAVNVLTF. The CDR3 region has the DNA TGTGCCAGCAGGGCTCTGACAGGGGCCGTAAACGTCCTGACTTTC.

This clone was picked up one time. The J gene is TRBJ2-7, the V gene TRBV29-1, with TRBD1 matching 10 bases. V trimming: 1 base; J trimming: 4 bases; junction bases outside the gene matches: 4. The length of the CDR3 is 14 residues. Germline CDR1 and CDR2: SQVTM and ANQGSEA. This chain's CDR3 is CSVEAQGQGYEQYF. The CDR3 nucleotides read TGCAGCGTTGAAGCCCAGGGACAGGGGTACGAGCAGTACTTC.

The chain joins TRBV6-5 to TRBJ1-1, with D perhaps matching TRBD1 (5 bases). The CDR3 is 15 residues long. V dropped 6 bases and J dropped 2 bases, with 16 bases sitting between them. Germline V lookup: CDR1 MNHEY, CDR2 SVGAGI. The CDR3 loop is CASSNPGLGNTEAFF. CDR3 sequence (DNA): TGTGCCAGCAGCAACCCGGGACTGGGAAACACTGAAGCTTTCTTT.

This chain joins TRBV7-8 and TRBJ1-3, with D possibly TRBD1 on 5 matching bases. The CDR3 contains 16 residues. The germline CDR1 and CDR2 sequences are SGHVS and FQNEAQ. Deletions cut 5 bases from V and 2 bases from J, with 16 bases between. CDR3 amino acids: CASSPTGGYPGNTIYF. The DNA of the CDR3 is TGTGCCAGCAGCCCAACGGGGGGGTACCCTGGAAACACCATATATTTT.

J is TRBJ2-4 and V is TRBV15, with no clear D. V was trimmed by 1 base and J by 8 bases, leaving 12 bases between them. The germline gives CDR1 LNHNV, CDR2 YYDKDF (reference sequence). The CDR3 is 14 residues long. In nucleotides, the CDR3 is TGTGCCACCAGCAGAGGTGGCTCCGGAGACATTCAGTACTTC. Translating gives CATSRGGSGDIQYF.

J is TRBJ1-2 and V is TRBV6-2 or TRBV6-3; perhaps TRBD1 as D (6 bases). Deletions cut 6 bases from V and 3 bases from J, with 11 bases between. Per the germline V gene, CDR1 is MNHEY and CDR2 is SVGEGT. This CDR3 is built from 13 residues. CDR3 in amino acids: CASSRDNHYGYTF. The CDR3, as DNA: TGTGCCAGCAGCCGGGACAACCACTATGGCTACACCTTC.

DNA for the CDR3: TGTGCCAGCAGCATGGACAGACTTATGAACACTGAAGCTTTCTTT. This gives the protein CASSMDRLMNTEAFF. The chain couples TRBV2 to TRBJ1-1; possibly TRBD1 for D (6 bases). In germline, CDR1 is SNHLY, CDR2 FYNNEI. With 6 bases removed from V and 0 bases from J, the gap between germline ends came to 14 bases. CDR3 length equals 15 residues. The full variable domain, rest sourced from reference TRBV2 and TRBJ1-1, is EPEVTQTPSHQVTQMGQEVILRCVPISNHLYFYWYRQILGQKVEFLVSFYNNEISEKSEIFDDQFSVERPDGSNFTLKIRSTKLEDSAMYFCASSMDRLMNTEAFFGQGTRLTVV.

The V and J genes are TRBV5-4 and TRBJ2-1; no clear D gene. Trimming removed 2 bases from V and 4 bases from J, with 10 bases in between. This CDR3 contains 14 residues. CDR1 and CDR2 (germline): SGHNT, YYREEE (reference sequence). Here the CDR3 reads CASSLPLEYNEQFF. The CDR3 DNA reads TGTGCCAGCAGCTTACCACTGGAGTACAATGAGCAGTTCTTC.

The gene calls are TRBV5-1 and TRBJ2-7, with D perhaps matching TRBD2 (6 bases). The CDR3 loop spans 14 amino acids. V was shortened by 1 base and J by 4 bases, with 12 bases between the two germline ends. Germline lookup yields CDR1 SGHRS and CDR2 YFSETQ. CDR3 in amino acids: CASSLYGSGYEQYF. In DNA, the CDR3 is TGCGCCAGCAGCTTGTACGGGAGCGGGTACGAGCAGTACTTC.

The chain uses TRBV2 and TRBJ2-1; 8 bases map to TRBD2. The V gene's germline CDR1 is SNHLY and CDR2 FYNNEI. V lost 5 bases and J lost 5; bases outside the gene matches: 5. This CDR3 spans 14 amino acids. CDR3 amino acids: CASSSGRENNEQFF. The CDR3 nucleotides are TGTGCCAGCAGTAGCGGGAGAGAGAACAATGAGCAGTTCTTC.

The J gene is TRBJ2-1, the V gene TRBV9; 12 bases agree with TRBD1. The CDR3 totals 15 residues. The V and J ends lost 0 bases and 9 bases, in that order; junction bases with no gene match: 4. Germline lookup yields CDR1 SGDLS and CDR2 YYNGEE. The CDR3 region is CASSVAGQGAGEQFF. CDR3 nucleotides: TGTGCCAGCAGCGTAGCGGGACAGGGGGCGGGTGAGCAGTTCTTC.

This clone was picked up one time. Here the CDR3 DNA reads TGTGCCAGCAGAAAAACAGGGGGCCGTGATGAAAAACTGTTTTTT. Residues: CASRKTGGRDEKLFF. J is TRBJ1-4 and V is TRBV2, with TRBD1 identical over 9 bases. In germline, CDR1 is SNHLY, CDR2 FYNNEI. V gave up 6 bases and J gave up 6 bases; unmatched junction bases: 8. The CDR3 covers 15 residues.

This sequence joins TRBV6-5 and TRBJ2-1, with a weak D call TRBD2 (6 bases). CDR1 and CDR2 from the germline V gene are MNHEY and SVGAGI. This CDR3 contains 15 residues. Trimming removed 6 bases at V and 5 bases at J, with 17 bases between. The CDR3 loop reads CASSYGGALNNEQFF. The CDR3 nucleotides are TGTGCCAGCAGCTATGGAGGGGCCTTGAACAATGAGCAGTTCTTC.

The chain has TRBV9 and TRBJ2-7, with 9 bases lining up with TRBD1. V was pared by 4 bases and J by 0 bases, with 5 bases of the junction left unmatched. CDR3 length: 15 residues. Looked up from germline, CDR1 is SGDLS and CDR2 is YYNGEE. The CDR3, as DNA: TGTGCCAGCAGCCCCCGGACAGGGGACTCCTACGAGCAGTACTTC. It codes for CASSPRTGDSYEQYF.

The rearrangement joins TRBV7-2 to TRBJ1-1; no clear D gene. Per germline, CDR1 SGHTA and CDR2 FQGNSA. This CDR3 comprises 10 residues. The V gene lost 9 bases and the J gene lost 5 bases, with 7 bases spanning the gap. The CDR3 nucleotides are TGTGCCAGTTCGGTAACTGAAGCTTTCTTT. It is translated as CASSVTEAFF.

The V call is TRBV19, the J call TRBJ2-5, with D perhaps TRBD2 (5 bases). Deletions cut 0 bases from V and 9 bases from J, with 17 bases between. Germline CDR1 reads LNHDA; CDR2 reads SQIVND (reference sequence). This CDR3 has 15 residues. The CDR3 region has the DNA TGTGCCAGTAGTATAGACTCCGGGAATCAACGGGCCCAGTACTTC. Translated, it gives CASSIDSGNQRAQYF.

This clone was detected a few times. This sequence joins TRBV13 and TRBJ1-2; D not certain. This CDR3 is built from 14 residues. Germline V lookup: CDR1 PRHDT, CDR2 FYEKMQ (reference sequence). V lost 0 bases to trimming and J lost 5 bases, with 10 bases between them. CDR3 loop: CASSLGVSGYGYTF. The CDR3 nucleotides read TGTGCCAGCAGCTTAGGCGTATCGGGGTATGGCTACACCTTC.